This is a list of T cell receptor beta chains from one sample in a study of T cells of healthy individuals. A single record per CDR3 protein comes from TCRdb applying MiXCR to the 5' RACE reads. Altogether about 96,000 distinct CDR3 sequences are present, 15% to 20% being singletons, with the ten largest covering approximately 6%. These receptors all come from a human donor in good health. The CDR3 runs from the conserved cysteine through the conserved F or W. D genes are given only for firm matches. Clone size is not always given. Where it is, it says once, few, many or a class for expanded clones.

D gene	V gene	J gene	clone size	CDR3 DNA	CDR3 protein
TRBD1	TRBV6-5	TRBJ1-1	NA	TGTGCCAGCAGTAAACCCGGGACAGGGAGGACTGAAGCTTTCTTT	CASSKPGTGRTEAFF
NA	TRBV20-1	TRBJ2-5	NA	TGCAGTGGTCAGGGCCCAGAGACCCAGTACTTC	CSGQGPETQYF
NA	TRBV6-6	TRBJ1-6	many	TGTGCCAGCAGTTACCGCTCCTATAATTCACCCCTCCACTTT	CASSYRSYNSPLHF
NA	TRBV5-1	TRBJ1-1	NA	TGCGCCAGCAGGTTGTCCAATGGGAACACTGAAGCTTTCTTT	CASRLSNGNTEAFF
NA	TRBV2	TRBJ1-3	NA	TGTGCCAGCAGCAAACTGACCTCTGGAAACACCATATATTTT	CASSKLTSGNTIYF
NA	TRBV12-5	TRBJ2-1	NA	TGTGCTAGTGGTCTGGGGCGAGACCGGCATGAGCAGTTCTTC	CASGLGRDRHEQFF
TRBD1	TRBV28	TRBJ2-5	NA	TGTGCCAGCAGTCCCCTCACAGGGGGGGAGACCCAGTACTTC	CASSPLTGGETQYF
TRBD2	TRBV7-9	TRBJ2-3	once	TGTGCCAGCAGCCGAGGATCCAGCGGGACGAGGGCGGGGTCGCAGTATTTT	CASSRGSSGTRAGSQYF
NA	TRBV6-5	TRBJ2-7	few	TGTGCCAGCAGCGGGGGGGTGACAGGGATCTCCTACGAGCAGTACTTC	CASSGGVTGISYEQYF
TRBD1	TRBV12-3/TRBV12-4	TRBJ1-6	many	TGTGCCAGCAGTCCTACAGGGGGCGATTCACCCCTCCACTTT	CASSPTGGDSPLHF
NA	TRBV28	TRBJ1-1	NA	TGTGCCAGCCTACTAAGTGGCACTGAAGCTTTCTTT	CASLLSGTEAFF
NA	TRBV7-3	TRBJ1-1	few	TGTGCCAGCAAACCTCCGGGACCAAGGAACACTGAAGCTTTCTTT	CASKPPGPRNTEAFF
NA	TRBV29-1	TRBJ1-2	many	TGCAGCGTTGAAAGGGCCTATGGCTACACCTTC	CSVERAYGYTF
TRBD2	TRBV20-1	TRBJ2-5	many	TGCAGTGCTCCCGAGCGGGGCAAAGAGACCCAGTACTTC	CSAPERGKETQYF
TRBD2	TRBV7-2	TRBJ2-3	once	TGTGCCAGCAGCTATCGAGCGGGGGGCCCCTCAGATACGCAGTATTTT	CASSYRAGGPSDTQYF
TRBD2	TRBV27	TRBJ2-3	few	TGTGCCAGCAGTTTAAGCGGGAGAAACACAGATACGCAGTATTTT	CASSLSGRNTDTQYF
TRBD2	TRBV7-2	TRBJ2-7	many	TGTGCCAGCAGCCAAACCGCCGGGACTAGCCTTAGCCACGAGCAGTACTTC	CASSQTAGTSLSHEQYF